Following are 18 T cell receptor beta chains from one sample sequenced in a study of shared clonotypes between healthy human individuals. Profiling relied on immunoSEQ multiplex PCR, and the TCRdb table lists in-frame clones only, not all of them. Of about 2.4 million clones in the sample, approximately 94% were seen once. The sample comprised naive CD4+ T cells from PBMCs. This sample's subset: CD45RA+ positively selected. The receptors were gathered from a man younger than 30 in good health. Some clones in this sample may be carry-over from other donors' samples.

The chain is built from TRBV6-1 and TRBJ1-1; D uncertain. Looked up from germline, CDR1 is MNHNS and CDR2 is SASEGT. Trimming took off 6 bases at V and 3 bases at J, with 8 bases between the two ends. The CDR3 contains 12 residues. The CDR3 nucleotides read TGTGCCAGCAGAGAGATTTACACTGAAGCTTTCTTT. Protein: CASREIYTEAFF.

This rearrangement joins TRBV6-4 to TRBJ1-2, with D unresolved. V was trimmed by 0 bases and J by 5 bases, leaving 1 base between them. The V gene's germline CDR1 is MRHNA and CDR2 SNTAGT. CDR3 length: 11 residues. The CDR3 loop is CASSDSYGYTF. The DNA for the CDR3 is TGTGCCAGCAGTGACTCGTATGGCTACACCTTC.

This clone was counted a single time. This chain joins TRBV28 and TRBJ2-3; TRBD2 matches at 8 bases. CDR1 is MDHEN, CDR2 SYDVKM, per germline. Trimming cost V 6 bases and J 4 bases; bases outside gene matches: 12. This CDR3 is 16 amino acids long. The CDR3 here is CASSLLPNGRADTQYF. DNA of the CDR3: TGTGCCAGCAGCCTCTTGCCCAACGGGAGGGCAGATACGCAGTATTTT. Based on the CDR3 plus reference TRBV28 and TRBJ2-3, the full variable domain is DVKVTQSSRYLVKRTGEKVFLECVQDMDHENMFWYRQDPGLGLRLIYFSYDVKMKEKGDIPEGYSVSREKKERFSLILESASTNQTSMYLCASSLLPNGRADTQYFGPGTRLTVL.

CDR3 nucleotides: TGTGCCTGGAACTCAGGGCGACCCTATGGCTACACCTTC. Its protein is CAWNSGRPYGYTF. The gene calls are TRBV30 and TRBJ1-2, with D possibly being TRBD1 (5 bases). The CDR3 length is 13 residues. Trimming removed 4 bases at V and 4 bases at J, with 13 bases between. The germline V gene has CDR1 GTSNPN and CDR2 SVGIG (reference sequence).

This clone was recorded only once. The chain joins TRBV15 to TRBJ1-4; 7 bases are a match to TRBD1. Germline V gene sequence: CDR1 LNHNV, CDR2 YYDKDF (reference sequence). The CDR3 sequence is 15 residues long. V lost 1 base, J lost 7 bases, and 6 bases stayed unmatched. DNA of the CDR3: TGTGCCACCAGCAGAGCGGCCAGGGGGGCTGAAAAACTGTTTTTT. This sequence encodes CATSRAARGAEKLFF.

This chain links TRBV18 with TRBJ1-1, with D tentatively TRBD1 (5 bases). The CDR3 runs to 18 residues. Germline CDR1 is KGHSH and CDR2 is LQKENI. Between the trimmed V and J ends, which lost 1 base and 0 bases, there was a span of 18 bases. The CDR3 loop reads CASSPLQPGRIMNTEAFF. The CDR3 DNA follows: TGTGCCAGCTCACCACTTCAGCCGGGACGGATAATGAACACTGAAGCTTTCTTT.

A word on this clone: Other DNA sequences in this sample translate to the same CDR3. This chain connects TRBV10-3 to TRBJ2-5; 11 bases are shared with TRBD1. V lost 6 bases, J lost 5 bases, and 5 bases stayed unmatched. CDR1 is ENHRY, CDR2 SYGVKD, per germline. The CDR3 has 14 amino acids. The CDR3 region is CAIRPGQGGETQYF. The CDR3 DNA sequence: TGTGCCATCAGGCCGGGACAGGGGGGCGAGACCCAGTACTTC.

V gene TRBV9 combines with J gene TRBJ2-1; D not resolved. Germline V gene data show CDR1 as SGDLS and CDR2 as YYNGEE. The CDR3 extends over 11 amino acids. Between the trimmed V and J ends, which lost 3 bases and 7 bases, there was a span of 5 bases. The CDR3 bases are TGTGCCAGCAGCGAGACTAATGAGCAGTTCTTC. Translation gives CASSETNEQFF.

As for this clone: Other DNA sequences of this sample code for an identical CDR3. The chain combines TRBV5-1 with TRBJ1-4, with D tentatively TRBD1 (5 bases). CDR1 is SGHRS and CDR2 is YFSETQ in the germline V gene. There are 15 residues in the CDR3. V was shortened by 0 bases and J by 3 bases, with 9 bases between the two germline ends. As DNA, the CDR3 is TGCGCCAGCAGCTTGGCGGGGGTTCCTAATGAAAAACTGTTTTTT. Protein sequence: CASSLAGVPNEKLFF. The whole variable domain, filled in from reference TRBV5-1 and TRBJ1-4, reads KAGVTQTPRYLIKTRGQQVTLSCSPISGHRSVSWYQQTPGQGLQFLFEYFSETQRNKGNFPGRFSGRQFSNSRSEMNVSTLELGDSALYLCASSLAGVPNEKLFFGSGTQLSVL.

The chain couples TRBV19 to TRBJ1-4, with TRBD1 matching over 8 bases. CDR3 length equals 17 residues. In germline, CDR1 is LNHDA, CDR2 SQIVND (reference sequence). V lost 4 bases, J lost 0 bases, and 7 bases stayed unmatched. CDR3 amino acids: CASSTRRQGTTNEKLFF. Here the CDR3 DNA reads TGTGCCAGTAGTACCCGCCGACAGGGGACAACTAATGAAAAACTGTTTTTT.

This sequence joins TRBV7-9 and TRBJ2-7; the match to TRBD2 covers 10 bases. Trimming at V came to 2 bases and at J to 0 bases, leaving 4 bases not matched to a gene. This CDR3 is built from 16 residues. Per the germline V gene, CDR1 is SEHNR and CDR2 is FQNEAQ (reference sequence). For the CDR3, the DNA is TGTGCCAGCAGCTTAAGGACTAGCGGAAGCTCCTACGAGCAGTACTTC. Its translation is CASSLRTSGSSYEQYF.

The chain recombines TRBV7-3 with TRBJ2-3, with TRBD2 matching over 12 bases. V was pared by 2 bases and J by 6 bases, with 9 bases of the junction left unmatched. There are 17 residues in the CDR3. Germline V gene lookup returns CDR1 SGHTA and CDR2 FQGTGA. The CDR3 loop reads CASSLGKTSGSLDTQYF. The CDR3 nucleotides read TGTGCCAGCAGCTTAGGAAAGACTAGCGGGAGTCTTGATACGCAGTATTTT.

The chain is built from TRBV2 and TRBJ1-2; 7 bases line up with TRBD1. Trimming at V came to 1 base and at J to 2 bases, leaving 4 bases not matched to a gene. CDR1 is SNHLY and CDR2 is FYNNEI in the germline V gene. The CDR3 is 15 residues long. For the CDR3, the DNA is TGTGCCAGCAGTGAAGACAGGGGACTCAACTATGGCTACACCTTC. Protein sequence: CASSEDRGLNYGYTF.

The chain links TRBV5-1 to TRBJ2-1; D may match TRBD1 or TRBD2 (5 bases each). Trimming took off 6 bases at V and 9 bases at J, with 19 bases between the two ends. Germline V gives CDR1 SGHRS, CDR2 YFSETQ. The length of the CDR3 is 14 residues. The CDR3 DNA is TGCGCCAGCACAACCGGGACCTATATCACTGAGCAGTTCTTC. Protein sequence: CASTTGTYITEQFF.

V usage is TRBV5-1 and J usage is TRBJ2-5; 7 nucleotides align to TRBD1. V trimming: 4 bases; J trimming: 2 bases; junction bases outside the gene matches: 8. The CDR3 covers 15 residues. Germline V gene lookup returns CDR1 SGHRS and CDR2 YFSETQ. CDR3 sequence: CASSPGDRDQETQYF. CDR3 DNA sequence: TGCGCCAGCAGCCCCGGAGACAGGGATCAAGAGACCCAGTACTTC.

The DNA for the CDR3 is TGCGCCAGCAGCTTATCCGGGCAGGGGAGTATTGAGACCCAGTACTTC. Protein product: CASSLSGQGSIETQYF. This chain connects TRBV5-1 to TRBJ2-5, with a tentative D call TRBD1 (6 bases). Between the trimmed V and J ends, which lost 2 bases and 5 bases, there was a span of 19 bases. Germline assignment: CDR1 SGHRS and CDR2 YFSETQ. This CDR3 comprises 16 residues.

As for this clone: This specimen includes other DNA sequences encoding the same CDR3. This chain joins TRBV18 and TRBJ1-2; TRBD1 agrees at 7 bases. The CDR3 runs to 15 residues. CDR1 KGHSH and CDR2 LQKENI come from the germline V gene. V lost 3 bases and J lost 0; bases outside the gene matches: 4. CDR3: CASSPGQSTNYGYTF. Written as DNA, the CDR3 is TGTGCCAGCTCACCGGGACAGTCCACTAACTATGGCTACACCTTC.

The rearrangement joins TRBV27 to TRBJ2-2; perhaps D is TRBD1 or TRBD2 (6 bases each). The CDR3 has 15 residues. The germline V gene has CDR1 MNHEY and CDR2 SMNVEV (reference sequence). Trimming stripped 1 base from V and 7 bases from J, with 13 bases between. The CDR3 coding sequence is TGTGCCAGCAGTTTATGGCTAGGAGGGGGCGGGGAGCTGTTTTTT. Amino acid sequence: CASSLWLGGGGELFF.